A selection of T cell receptor beta chains follows, all from one sample in a study of T cell repertoires in cytomegalovirus infection. Each CDR3 protein gets one entry after TCRdb re-called the reads with MiXCR. The sample includes some 230,000 distinct CDR3 sequences, 22% of them seen just once. Sequencing was done on a sample of CD8+ T cells from PBMCs. These receptors were taken from a human donor in good health (CMV status not recorded). Some clones in this sample may be carry-over from other donors' samples. Both conserved end residues are part of each CDR3. The D gene is left open where the match is weak. Clone size, where shown, is once, few, many, or a class for clones that have expanded.

size	V	D	J	CDR3	DNA
.	TRBV5-5	.	TRBJ2-1	CASSVQGGINEQFF	TGTGCCAGCAGCGTACAGGGGGGGATCAATGAGCAGTTCTTC
many	TRBV7-8	.	TRBJ2-2	CASSLPPLRSANTGELFF	TGTGCCAGCAGCTTACCACCCCTGAGGAGCGCTAACACCGGGGAGCTGTTTTTT
.	TRBV7-9	.	TRBJ1-1	CASSSQTGPNTEAFF	TGTGCCAGCAGCTCCCAGACAGGCCCGAACACTGAAGCTTTCTTT
.	TRBV19	.	TRBJ2-1	CASSPLVGGFSYNEQFF	TGTGCCAGTAGTCCTCTTGTGGGGGGTTTTTCCTACAATGAGCAGTTCTTC
many	TRBV7-9	.	TRBJ2-3	CASSSNRGSLLDTQYF	TGTGCCAGCAGCTCCAACAGAGGATCTTTGCTAGATACGCAGTATTTT
few	TRBV19	TRBD2	TRBJ2-1	CASSIGGGVMDEQFF	TGTGCCAGTAGTATTGGCGGGGGGGTTATGGATGAGCAGTTCTTC
few	TRBV28	.	TRBJ2-1	CASSFYSYNEQFF	TGTGCCAGCAGTTTTTACTCCTACAATGAGCAGTTCTTC
.	TRBV7-9	.	TRBJ2-1	CASSQAVGYGNEQFF	TGTGCCAGCAGCCAGGCGGTCGGATATGGCAATGAGCAGTTCTTC
.	TRBV11-3	.	TRBJ2-1	CASSGGASEQFF	TGTGCCAGCAGCGGGGGGGCCAGTGAGCAGTTCTTC
.	TRBV5-6	.	TRBJ2-7	CASSADSIYEQYF	TGTGCCAGCAGCGCCGACAGCATCTACGAGCAGTACTTC
.	TRBV20-1	.	TRBJ2-7	CSARDRHRGNEQYF	TGCAGTGCTAGAGATAGGCACCGCGGGAACGAGCAGTACTTC
.	TRBV15	.	TRBJ2-3	CATSSGTTGADTQYF	TGTGCCACCAGCAGCGGAACGACTGGGGCGGATACGCAGTATTTT
medium-sized	TRBV28	.	TRBJ1-1	CASTPGGGTEAFF	TGTGCCAGCACGCCCGGGGGCGGGACTGAAGCTTTCTTT
.	TRBV7-2	.	TRBJ1-2	CASSLHGYSNYGYTF	TGTGCCAGCAGCTTACACGGATATTCTAACTATGGCTACACCTTC
many	TRBV28	.	TRBJ1-6	CASSFDGPGNSPLHF	TGTGCCAGCAGTTTCGATGGTCCGGGGAATTCACCCCTCCACTTT
many	TRBV7-8	TRBD2	TRBJ2-1	CASSLKSAGLAGASGVVF	TGTGCCAGCAGCTTAAAATCGGCGGGACTAGCGGGGGCCTCAGGTGTAGTCTTC
.	TRBV27	.	TRBJ2-1	CASSLSSAEQFF	TGTGCCAGCAGTTTATCTAGCGCCGAGCAGTTCTTC
.	TRBV20-1	.	TRBJ2-7	CSARAQSSYEQYF	TGCAGTGCTAGAGCTCAGAGCTCCTACGAGCAGTACTTC
.	TRBV15	.	TRBJ2-5	CATSRDLGKRTQETQYF	TGTGCCACCAGCAGAGATTTGGGGAAAAGAACGCAAGAGACCCAGTACTTC
few	TRBV7-2	TRBD2	TRBJ2-7	CASRPGTSGYEQYF	TGTGCCAGCAGGCCCGGGACTAGCGGTTACGAGCAGTACTTC
few	TRBV20-1	.	TRBJ1-1	CSATKGDFFMNTEAFF	TGCAGTGCTACAAAGGGAGATTTCTTTATGAACACTGAAGCTTTCTTT
few	TRBV20-1	.	TRBJ2-1	CSAREGWDSDEQFF	TGCAGTGCTAGAGAAGGTTGGGATTCGGATGAGCAGTTCTTC
few	TRBV27	.	TRBJ2-3	CASSLSLGGTDTQYF	TGTGCCAGCAGTTTATCACTTGGGGGCACAGATACGCAGTATTTT
many	TRBV12-3/TRBV12-4	.	TRBJ1-1	CASSLATVNTEAFF	TGTGCCAGCAGTTTGGCTACGGTCAACACTGAAGCTTTCTTT
.	TRBV27	.	TRBJ2-5	CASKLSGIQGETQYF	TGTGCCAGCAAACTATCCGGGATCCAAGGGGAGACCCAGTACTTC
many	TRBV7-3	TRBD2	TRBJ2-1	CASSSSGSGPLNEQFF	TGTGCCAGCAGCTCCAGTGGTAGCGGGCCACTCAATGAGCAGTTCTTC
.	TRBV24-1	.	TRBJ2-4	CATGIFLAKNIQYF	TGTGCCACCGGGATATTCCTAGCCAAAAACATTCAGTACTTC
.	TRBV6-8	.	TRBJ1-5	CATGGGRSNQPQHF	TGTGCCACCGGGGGGGGCAGGAGCAATCAGCCCCAGCATTTT
many	TRBV7-6	.	TRBJ2-7	CASSLPGGRGYEQYF	TGTGCCAGCAGCCTGCCCGGGGGAAGGGGCTACGAGCAGTACTTC
many	TRBV12-3/TRBV12-4	.	TRBJ2-1	CASSFLRDNEQFF	TGTGCCAGCAGTTTTCTCAGGGATAATGAGCAGTTCTTC
.	TRBV5-4	.	TRBJ1-2	CASGDGQTYGYTF	TGTGCCAGCGGCGACGGACAGACCTATGGCTACACCTTC
.	TRBV28	.	TRBJ2-7	CASSFSRAYYEQYF	TGTGCCAGCAGTTTTTCCCGGGCCTACTACGAGCAGTACTTC
.	TRBV20-1	.	TRBJ2-3	CSAEGIRGNTDTQYF	TGCAGTGCCGAGGGGATAAGGGGAAACACAGATACGCAGTATTTT
many	TRBV12-3/TRBV12-4	.	TRBJ2-7	CASKSPDSHSYEQYF	TGTGCCAGCAAATCCCCGGACAGCCACTCCTACGAGCAGTACTTC
.	TRBV10-2	.	TRBJ2-7	CASSGTNQPGQYF	TGCGCCAGCAGCGGGACCAACCAACCCGGGCAGTACTTC
.	TRBV29-1	.	TRBJ2-1	CSVESEDTAAEQFF	TGCAGCGTTGAAAGTGAAGACACAGCGGCTGAGCAGTTCTTC
many	TRBV28	.	TRBJ2-7	CASRNGVVGAKIYEQYF	TGTGCCAGCAGAAACGGGGTAGTCGGGGCGAAGATCTACGAGCAGTACTTC
.	TRBV20-1	.	TRBJ2-7	CSARARQRAYEQYF	TGCAGTGCTAGAGCGCGACAGCGAGCCTACGAGCAGTACTTC
.	TRBV28	TRBD1	TRBJ1-2	CASSSGTGRHGYTF	TGTGCCAGCAGTTCCGGGACAGGGAGACATGGCTACACCTTC
.	TRBV29-1	.	TRBJ1-2	CSVEEYLGSGYTF	TGCAGCGTTGAAGAGTACCTTGGAAGTGGCTACACCTTC
many	TRBV12-3/TRBV12-4	.	TRBJ2-5	CASSMQETQYF	TGTGCCAGCAGTATGCAAGAGACCCAGTACTTC
.	TRBV4-2	TRBD2	TRBJ2-1	CASSQSERGGYNEQFF	TGTGCCAGCAGCCAATCGGAACGGGGGGGCTACAATGAGCAGTTCTTC
many	TRBV7-8	.	TRBJ2-5	CASSLGPGGTQYF	TGTGCCAGCAGCTTAGGACCCGGAGGGACCCAGTACTTC
once	TRBV25-1	.	TRBJ1-1	CASSLRGGRPEAFF	TGTGCCAGCAGTCTGCGGGGAGGAAGGCCTGAAGCTTTCTTT
many	TRBV7-2	.	TRBJ1-4	CASSLGPGTTNEKLFF	TGTGCCAGCAGCTTAGGTCCGGGTACAACTAATGAAAAACTGTTTTTT
few	TRBV7-9	.	TRBJ1-6	CASSFDDSPLHF	TGTGCCAGCAGCTTCGATGATTCACCCCTCCACTTT
many	TRBV7-2	.	TRBJ2-1	CASSLDGAPYNEQFF	TGTGCCAGCAGCTTAGACGGGGCGCCCTACAATGAGCAGTTCTTC